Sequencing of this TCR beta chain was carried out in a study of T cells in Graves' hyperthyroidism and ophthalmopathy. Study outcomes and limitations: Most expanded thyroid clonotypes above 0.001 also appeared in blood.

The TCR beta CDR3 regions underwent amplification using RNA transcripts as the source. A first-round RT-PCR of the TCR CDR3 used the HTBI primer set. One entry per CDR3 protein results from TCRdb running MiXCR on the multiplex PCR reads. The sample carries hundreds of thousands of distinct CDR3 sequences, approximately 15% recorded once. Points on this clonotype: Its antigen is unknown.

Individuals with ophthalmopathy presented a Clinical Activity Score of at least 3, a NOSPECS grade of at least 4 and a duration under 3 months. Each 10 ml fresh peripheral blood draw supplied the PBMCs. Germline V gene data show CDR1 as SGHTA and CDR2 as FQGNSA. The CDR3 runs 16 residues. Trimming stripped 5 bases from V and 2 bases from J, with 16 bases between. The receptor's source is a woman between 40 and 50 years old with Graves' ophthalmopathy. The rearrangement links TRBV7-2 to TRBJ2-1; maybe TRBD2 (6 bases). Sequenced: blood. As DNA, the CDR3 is TGTGCCAGCAGCGTTACCCCCCTAGCGACCTACAATGAGCAGTTCTTC. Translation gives CASSVTPLATYNEQFF.